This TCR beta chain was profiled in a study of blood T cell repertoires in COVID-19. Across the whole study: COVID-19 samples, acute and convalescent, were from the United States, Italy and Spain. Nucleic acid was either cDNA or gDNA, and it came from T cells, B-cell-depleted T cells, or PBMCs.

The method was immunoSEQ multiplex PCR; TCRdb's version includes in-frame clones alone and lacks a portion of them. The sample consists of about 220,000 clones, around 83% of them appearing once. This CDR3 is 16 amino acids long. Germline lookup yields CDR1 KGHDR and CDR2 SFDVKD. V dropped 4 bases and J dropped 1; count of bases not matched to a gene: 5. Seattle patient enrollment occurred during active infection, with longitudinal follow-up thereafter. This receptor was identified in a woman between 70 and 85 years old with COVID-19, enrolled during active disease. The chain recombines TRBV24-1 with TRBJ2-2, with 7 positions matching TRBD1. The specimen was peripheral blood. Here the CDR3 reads CATSDLRTGNTGELFF. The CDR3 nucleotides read TGTGCCACCAGTGACCTCCGGACAGGGAACACCGGGGAGCTGTTTTTT.